This TCR beta chain derives from a study of blood T cell repertoires in COVID-19. Libraries were prepared by immunoSEQ multiplex PCR; TCRdb keeps only in-frame clonotypes and omits some of them. The top ten hold about 1.6% of the sample, which has roughly 330,000 clones, 86% seen once. The sequence came from a woman in her 50s with acute or convalescent COVID-19. Sequenced sample: peripheral blood.

The CDR3 coding sequence is TGTGCCAGCAGCTTGGAGGAGGAGCAGTTCTTC. Translating gives CASSLEEEQFF. The chain combines TRBV5-6 with TRBJ2-1; D unresolved. CDR3 size: 11 residues. CDR1 and CDR2 (germline): SGHDT, YYEEEE. V was shortened by 0 bases and J by 10 bases, with 5 bases between the two germline ends. The full variable domain, with the rest looked up from reference TRBV5-6 and TRBJ2-1, is DAGVTQSPTHLIKTRGQQVTLRCSPKSGHDTVSWYQQALGQGPQFIFQYYEEEERQRGNFPDRFSGHQFPNYSSELNVNALLLGDSALYLCASSLEEEQFFGPGTRLTVL.